This T cell receptor (beta chain) stems from a study of blood T cells in healthy people across ages. Background on the study: Per two T cells, template switching captured roughly one barcoded beta molecule.

The V end lost 5 bases, the J end lost 3 bases, and 13 bases lay between the germline ends. CDR1 and CDR2 from the germline V gene are KGHDR and SFDVKD. The length of the CDR3 is 14 residues. The use of a sample-barcoded 5' primer and a J-beta primer mix characterized a second PCR of about 7 to 12 cycles. Paired-end reads containing CDR3 totaled no fewer than 2.5 million for each sample. A single record per CDR3 protein comes from TCRdb applying MiXCR to the 5' RACE reads. The sample lists about 930,000 distinct CDR3 sequences, about 29% occurring once. Whole-study findings and limits: Percentage of naive T cells showed a strong correlation with TCR beta diversity.

The table lists this clonotype with a few counts. What it binds is unknown. This sample was shared with a second study, whose subject was T cells of mothers and their children. That source notes: Related and unrelated pairs show similar thymic shaping of TCR recombination output.

V usage is TRBV24-1 and J usage is TRBJ2-7, with no clear D. This receptor was obtained from a woman in her thirties or forties in good health. The sample was blood. CDR3 sequence reads: CATSGVGEYYEQYF. CDR3 sequence (DNA): TGTGCCACCAGTGGGGTTGGTGAATACTACGAGCAGTACTTC.